The T cell receptor beta chain under discussion was sequenced for a study of CD8 T cells in Susac syndrome. V lost 1 base, J lost 6 bases, and 3 bases lay in between. CDR1 and CDR2 from the germline V gene are MNHNS and SASEGT. The CDR3 length is 12 residues. cDNA came from around 0.54 to 1 ug RNA primed by random hexamers. Amplification of the TCR beta CDR3 was carried out by immunoSEQ multiplex PCR, which spanned a total of 54 Vbeta and 13 Jbeta segments. TCRdb ran MiXCR on the immunoSEQ multiplex PCR reads and lists one entry per CDR3 protein. The table lists about 250,000 distinct CDR3 sequences, 85% to 95% of them singletons.

The chain joins TRBV6-1 to TRBJ2-2; D uncertain. Sequenced material: CD4+ T cells from PBMCs. The clonotype comes from a human donor with multiple sclerosis. The CDR3 DNA reads TGTGCCAGCAGTGAAGTGGCCGGGGAGCTGTTTTTT. It is translated as CASSEVAGELFF.